This T cell receptor beta chain stems from a study of cytomegalovirus exposure and HLA in healthy donors. Study-wide findings and caveats: The study put 150 to 200 TCR beta chains on its list as cytomegalovirus-associated. Some V segments, TRBV6-2 and TRBV6-3 among them, were indistinguishable and were therefore excluded. Based on reports, TCR beta sequences accurately predicted HLA-A and HLA-B alleles for most subjects.

CDR1 and CDR2 from the germline V gene are SGHNT and YENEEA. The trim removed 6 bases at V and 0 bases at J, leaving 13 bases unmatched. The CDR3 length is 18 residues. Donors were nominally healthy when sampled, though unrecorded immune exposures were likely. The PCR ran on 60 Vbeta and 13 Jbeta primers. Sequenced by immunoSEQ multiplex PCR; TCRdb stores in-frame clones only, minus some. In total, the table holds approximately 110,000 clones. A word on this clone: Its cognate antigen is unknown.

The V and J genes are TRBV11-3 and TRBJ2-7; 11 positions agree with TRBD2. This TCR was sampled from a middle-aged man in good health and CMV-seronegative. Sequencing was done on a sample of PBMCs. The CDR3 nucleotides are TGTGCCAGCAGTTACCCTTCTAGCGGGGGGCCCAGCTCCTACGAGCAGTACTTC. This encodes CASSYPSSGGPSSYEQYF.